This T cell receptor (beta chain) was obtained from a study of blood T cell repertoires in COVID-19. About the research overall: COVID-19 samples, acute and convalescent, were from the United States, Italy and Spain.

The CDR3 loop spans 13 amino acids. V trimming: 6 bases; J trimming: 8 bases; junction bases outside the gene matches: 8. Authors' methods: For nucleated cells, counts were estimated from reference gene primer amplification. TCRdb's copy holds only in-frame clones and misses some; the assay was immunoSEQ multiplex PCR. The DNA was the basis for D and trimming; V, J and clone size are from that table. The sample gives about 150,000 clones, around 92% of which show up once; around 3% is in the top ten. This clonotype was obtained from a man aged 55 to 70 with acute or convalescent COVID-19. Sequences were obtained from peripheral blood. The chain joins TRBV12-3 or TRBV12-4 to TRBJ1-2; 8 bases match TRBD1. The CDR3 loop is CASSQTGEGGYTF. The CDR3 DNA is TGTGCCAGCAGCCAGACAGGGGAGGGCGGCTACACCTTC.